This T cell receptor (beta chain) came from a study of molecular identifiers for immune sequencing clone quantification. Study conclusions and caveats: In CMV-specific effectors, clones above 20 copies held over 98% of molecules; naive, under 1%.

The V and J ends lost 4 bases and 4 bases, in that order; junction bases with no gene match: 4. The CDR3 length is 15 residues. Per the germline V gene, CDR1 is SGHTA and CDR2 is FQGNSA. It was with previously described methods and listed TCR primers that bulk TCR libraries were made. From the PCR reads, TCRdb called clonotypes with MiXCR, one entry per CDR3 protein. This sample carries 300,000 to 400,000 distinct CDR3 sequences, roughly 24% of them seen once, and the ten largest clones take around 0.7%. This clonotype was observed at least ten times. The antigen is unknown. Sequenced: naive CD8+ T cells from blood, with Jurkat cell RNA spiked in. Subset meaning: FACS-sorted CD8+CD4-CCR7+CD45RA+ naive T cells. This TCR was sampled from a human donor in good health. Some libraries in this study had Jurkat cell RNA spiked in. The chain carries TRBV7-2 and TRBJ2-1; 10 nucleotides match TRBD2. CDR3: CASSSSGGTYNEQFF. The CDR3 region has the DNA TGTGCCAGCAGCTCTAGCGGGGGAACTTACAATGAGCAGTTCTTC.